Included here is one T cell receptor beta chain sequence, with context. The antigen is undetermined. Trimming took 5 bases from V and 2 from J, leaving 12 bases between them. CDR1 is SGHTA and CDR2 is FQGNSA in the germline V gene. This CDR3 region has 14 residues. Primers used in a second PCR of roughly 7 to 11 cycles were a sample-barcoded 5' primer and a J-beta primer mix. TCRdb ran MiXCR on the 5' RACE reads and lists one entry per CDR3 protein. This sample has under 2,000,000 distinct CDR3 sequences, with around half found just once. This entry comes from a study of blood T cells in healthy people across ages. Across the study: About one barcoded TCR beta cDNA was captured per two T cells. Study-wide results and caveats: Shifts in expanded clonotypes may have been confounded by donor CMV status, which was unknown. TCR beta diversity tracked closely with naive T cell percentage.

Healthy Caucasian individuals from Russia aged roughly 6 to 90 served as donors. The sequencing input was blood. The sequence was collected from a middle-aged woman in good health. The chain has TRBV7-2 and TRBJ1-2, with D unclear. DNA for the CDR3: TGTGCCAGCAGCCCGGGGTACGGAAACTATGGCTACACCTTC. Its translation is CASSPGYGNYGYTF.